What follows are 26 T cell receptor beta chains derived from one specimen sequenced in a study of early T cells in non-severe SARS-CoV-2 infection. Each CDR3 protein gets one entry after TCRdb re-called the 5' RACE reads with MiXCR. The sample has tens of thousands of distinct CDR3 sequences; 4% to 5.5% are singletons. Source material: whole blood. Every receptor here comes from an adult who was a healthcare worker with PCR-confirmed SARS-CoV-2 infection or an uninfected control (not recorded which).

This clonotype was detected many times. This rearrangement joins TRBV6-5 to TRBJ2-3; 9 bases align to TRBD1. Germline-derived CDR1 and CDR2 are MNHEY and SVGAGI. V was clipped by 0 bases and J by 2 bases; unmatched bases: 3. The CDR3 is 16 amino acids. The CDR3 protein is CASSYSGTGTTDTQYF. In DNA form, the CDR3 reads TGTGCCAGCAGTTACTCCGGGACAGGGACCACAGATACGCAGTATTTT.

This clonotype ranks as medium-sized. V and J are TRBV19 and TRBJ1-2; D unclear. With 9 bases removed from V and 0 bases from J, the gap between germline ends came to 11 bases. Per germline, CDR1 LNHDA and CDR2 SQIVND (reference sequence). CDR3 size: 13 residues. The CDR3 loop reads CASADGSNYGYTF. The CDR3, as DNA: TGTGCCAGCGCGGACGGATCTAACTATGGCTACACCTTC.

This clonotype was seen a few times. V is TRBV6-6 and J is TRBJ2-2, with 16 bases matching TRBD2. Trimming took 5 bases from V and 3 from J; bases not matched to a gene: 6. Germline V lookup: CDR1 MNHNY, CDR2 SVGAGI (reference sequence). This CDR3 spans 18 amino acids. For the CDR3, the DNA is TGTGCCAGCAGTCCCGGGACTAGCGGGGGGGCGGACACCGGGGAGCTGTTTTTT. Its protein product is CASSPGTSGGADTGELFF.

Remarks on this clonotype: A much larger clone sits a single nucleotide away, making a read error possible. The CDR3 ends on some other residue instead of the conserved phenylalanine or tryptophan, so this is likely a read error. The CDR3 protein is CASSQQGSSYEQYC. CDR3 coding DNA: TGTGCCAGCAGCCAGCAGGGGAGTTCCTACGAGCAGTACTGC. This chain uses TRBV3-1 with TRBJ2-7; tentative D call: TRBD1 (6 bases). V gave up 3 bases and J gave up 1 base, with 10 bases separating them. This CDR3 comprises 14 residues. Germline V gene sequence: CDR1 LGHDT, CDR2 YNNKEL (reference sequence).

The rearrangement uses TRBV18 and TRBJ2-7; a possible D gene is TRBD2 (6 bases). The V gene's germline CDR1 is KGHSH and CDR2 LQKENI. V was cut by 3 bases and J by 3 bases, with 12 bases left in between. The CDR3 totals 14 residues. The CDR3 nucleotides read TGTGCCAGCTCACCCAGAGGAGCGGGCTACGAGCAGTACTTC. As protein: CASSPRGAGYEQYF. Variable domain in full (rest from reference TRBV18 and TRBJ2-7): NAGVMQNPRHLVRRRGQEARLRCSPMKGHSHVYWYRQLPEEGLKFMVYLQKENIIDESGMPKERFSAEFPKEGPSILRIQQVVRGDSAAYFCASSPRGAGYEQYFGPGTRLTVT.

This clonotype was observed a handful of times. The CDR3 DNA follows: TGTGCCAGCAGTGCCCAGGTTAGCACTGAAGCTTTCTTT. Its protein product is CASSAQVSTEAFF. The chain has TRBV2 and TRBJ1-1; no reliable D call. This CDR3 contains 13 residues. Per germline, CDR1 SNHLY and CDR2 FYNNEI. Between the trimmed V and J ends, which lost 4 bases and 4 bases, there was a span of 10 bases.

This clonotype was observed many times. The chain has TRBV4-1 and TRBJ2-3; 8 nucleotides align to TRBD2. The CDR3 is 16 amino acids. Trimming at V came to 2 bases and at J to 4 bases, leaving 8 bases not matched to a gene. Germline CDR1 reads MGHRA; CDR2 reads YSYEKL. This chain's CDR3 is CASSQREREYSDTQYF. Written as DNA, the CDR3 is TGCGCCAGCAGCCAACGAGAGCGGGAGTACTCAGATACGCAGTATTTT.

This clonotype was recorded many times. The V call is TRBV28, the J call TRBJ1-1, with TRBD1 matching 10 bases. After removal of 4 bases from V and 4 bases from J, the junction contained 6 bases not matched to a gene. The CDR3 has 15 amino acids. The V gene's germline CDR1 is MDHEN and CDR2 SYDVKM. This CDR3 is CASSSPGQGGTEAFF. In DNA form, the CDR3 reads TGTGCCAGCAGTTCTCCCGGACAGGGGGGCACTGAAGCTTTCTTT. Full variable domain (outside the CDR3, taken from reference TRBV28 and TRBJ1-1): DVKVTQSSRYLVKRTGEKVFLECVQDMDHENMFWYRQDPGLGLRLIYFSYDVKMKEKGDIPEGYSVSREKKERFSLILESASTNQTSMYLCASSSPGQGGTEAFFGQGTRLTVV.

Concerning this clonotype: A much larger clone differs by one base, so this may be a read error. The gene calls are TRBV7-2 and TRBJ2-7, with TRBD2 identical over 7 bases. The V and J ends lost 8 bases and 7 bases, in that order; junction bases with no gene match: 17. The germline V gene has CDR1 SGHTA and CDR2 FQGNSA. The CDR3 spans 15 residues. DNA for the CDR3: TGTACCAGCTCCCCGATGGGGGGAGGGCCGTTAGAGCAGTACTTC. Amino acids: CTSSPMGGGPLEQYF.

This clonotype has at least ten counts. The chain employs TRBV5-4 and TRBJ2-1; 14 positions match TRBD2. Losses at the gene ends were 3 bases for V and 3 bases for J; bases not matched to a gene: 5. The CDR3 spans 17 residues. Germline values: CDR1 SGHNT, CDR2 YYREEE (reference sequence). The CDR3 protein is CASSSPGTSGGYNEQFF. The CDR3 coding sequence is TGTGCCAGCAGCTCCCCTGGGACTAGCGGGGGCTACAATGAGCAGTTCTTC. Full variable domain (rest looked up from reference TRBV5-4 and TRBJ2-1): ETGVTQSPTHLIKTRGQQVTLRCSSQSGHNTVSWYQQALGQGPQFIFQYYREEENGRGNFPPRFSGLQFPNYSSELNVNALELDDSALYLCASSSPGTSGGYNEQFFGPGTRLTVL.

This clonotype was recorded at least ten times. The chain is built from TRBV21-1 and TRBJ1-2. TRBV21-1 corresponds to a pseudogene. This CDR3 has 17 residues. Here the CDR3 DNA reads TGTGCCAGCAGCAAAGTAAAAGGGATAAACTCTAACTATGGCTACACCTTC. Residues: CASSKVKGINSNYGYTF.

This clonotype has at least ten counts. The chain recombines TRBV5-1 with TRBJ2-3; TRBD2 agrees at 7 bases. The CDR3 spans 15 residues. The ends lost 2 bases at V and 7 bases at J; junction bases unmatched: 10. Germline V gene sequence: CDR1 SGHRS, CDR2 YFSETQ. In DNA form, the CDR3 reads TGCGCCAGCAGCTTCCTCAGACTAGCATTAAATACGCAGTATTTT. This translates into CASSFLRLALNTQYF. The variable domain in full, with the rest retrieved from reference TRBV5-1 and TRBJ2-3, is KAGVTQTPRYLIKTRGQQVTLSCSPISGHRSVSWYQQTPGQGLQFLFEYFSETQRNKGNFPGRFSGRQFSNSRSEMNVSTLELGDSALYLCASSFLRLALNTQYFGPGTRLTVL.

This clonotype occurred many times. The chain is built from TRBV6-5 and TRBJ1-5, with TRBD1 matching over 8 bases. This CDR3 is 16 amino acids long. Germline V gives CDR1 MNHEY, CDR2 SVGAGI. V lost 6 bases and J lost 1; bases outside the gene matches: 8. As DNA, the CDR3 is TGTGCCAGCAGGCTGGGATACAGGGGGAGCAATCAGCCCCAGCATTTT. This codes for CASRLGYRGSNQPQHF.

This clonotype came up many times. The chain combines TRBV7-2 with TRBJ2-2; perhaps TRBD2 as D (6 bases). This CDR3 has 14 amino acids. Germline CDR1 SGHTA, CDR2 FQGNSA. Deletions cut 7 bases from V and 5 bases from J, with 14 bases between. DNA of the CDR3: TGTGCCAGCACCCTTCGGGGGAGAACCGGGGAGCTGTTTTTT. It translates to CASTLRGRTGELFF.

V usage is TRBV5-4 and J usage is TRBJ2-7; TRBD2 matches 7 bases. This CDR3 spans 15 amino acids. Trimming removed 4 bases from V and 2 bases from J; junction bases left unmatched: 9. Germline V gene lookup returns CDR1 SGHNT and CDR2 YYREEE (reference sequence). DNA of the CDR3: TGTGCCAGCAGCCACCCCGGTCTAGCGGCCTACGAGCAGTACTTC. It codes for CASSHPGLAAYEQYF.

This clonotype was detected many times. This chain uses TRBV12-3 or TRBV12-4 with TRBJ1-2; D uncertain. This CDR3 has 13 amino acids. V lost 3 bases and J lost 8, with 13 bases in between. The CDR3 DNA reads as TGTGCCAGCAGTTTTTCCCGAGATAGCGGCTACACCTTC. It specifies CASSFSRDSGYTF.

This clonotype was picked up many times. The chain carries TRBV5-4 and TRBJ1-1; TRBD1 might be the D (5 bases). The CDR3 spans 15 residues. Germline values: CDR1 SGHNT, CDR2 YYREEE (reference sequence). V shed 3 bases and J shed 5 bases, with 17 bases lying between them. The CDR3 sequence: CASSSPQGGRTEAFF. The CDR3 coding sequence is TGTGCCAGCAGCTCACCCCAGGGCGGTCGGACTGAAGCTTTCTTT.

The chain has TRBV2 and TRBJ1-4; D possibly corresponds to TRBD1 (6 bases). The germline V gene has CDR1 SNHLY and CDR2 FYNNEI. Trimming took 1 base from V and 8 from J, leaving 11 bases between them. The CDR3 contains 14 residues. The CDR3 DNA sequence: TGTGCCAGCAGTGAAGACAGGGTCGCGGAAAAACTGTTTTTT. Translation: CASSEDRVAEKLFF.

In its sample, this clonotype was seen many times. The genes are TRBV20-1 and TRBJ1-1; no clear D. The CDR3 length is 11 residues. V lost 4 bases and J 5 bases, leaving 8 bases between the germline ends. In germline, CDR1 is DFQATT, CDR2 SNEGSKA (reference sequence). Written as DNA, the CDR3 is TGCAGTGCTATGCGGGAGACTGAAGCTTTCTTT. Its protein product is CSAMRETEAFF.

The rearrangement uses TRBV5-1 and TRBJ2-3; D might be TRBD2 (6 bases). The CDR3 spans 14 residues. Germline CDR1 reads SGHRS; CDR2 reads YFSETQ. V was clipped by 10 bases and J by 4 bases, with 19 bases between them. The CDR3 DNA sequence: TGCGCCTCCCGTGGTAGCGGCGGCCCAGATACGCAGTATTTT. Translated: CASRGSGGPDTQYF. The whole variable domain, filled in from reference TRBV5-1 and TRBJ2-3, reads KAGVTQTPRYLIKTRGQQVTLSCSPISGHRSVSWYQQTPGQGLQFLFEYFSETQRNKGNFPGRFSGRQFSNSRSEMNVSTLELGDSALYLCASRGSGGPDTQYFGPGTRLTVL.

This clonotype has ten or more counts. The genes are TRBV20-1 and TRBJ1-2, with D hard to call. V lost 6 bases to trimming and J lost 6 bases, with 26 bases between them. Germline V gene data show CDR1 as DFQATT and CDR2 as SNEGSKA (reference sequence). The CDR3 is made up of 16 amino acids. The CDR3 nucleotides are TGCAGTGCCTCAACGCACGACACGCAACCCGCTAATGGCTACACCTTC. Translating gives CSASTHDTQPANGYTF.

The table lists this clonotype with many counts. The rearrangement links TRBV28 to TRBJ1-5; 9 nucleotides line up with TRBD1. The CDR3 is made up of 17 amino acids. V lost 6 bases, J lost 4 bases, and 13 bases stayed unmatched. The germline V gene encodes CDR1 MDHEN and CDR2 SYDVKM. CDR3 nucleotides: TGTGCCAGCAGGCCGGGACAGGGTACTTTGGGGAATCAGCCCCAGCATTTT. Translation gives CASRPGQGTLGNQPQHF. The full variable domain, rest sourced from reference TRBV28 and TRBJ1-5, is DVKVTQSSRYLVKRTGEKVFLECVQDMDHENMFWYRQDPGLGLRLIYFSYDVKMKEKGDIPEGYSVSREKKERFSLILESASTNQTSMYLCASRPGQGTLGNQPQHFGDGTRLSIL.

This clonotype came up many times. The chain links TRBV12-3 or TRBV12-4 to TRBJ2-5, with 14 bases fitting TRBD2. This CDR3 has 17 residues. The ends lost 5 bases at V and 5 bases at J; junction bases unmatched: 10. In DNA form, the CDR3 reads TGTGCCAGCAGTAACAGACTAGCGGGAGGGCCTCGGGAGACCCAGTACTTC. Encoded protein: CASSNRLAGGPRETQYF.

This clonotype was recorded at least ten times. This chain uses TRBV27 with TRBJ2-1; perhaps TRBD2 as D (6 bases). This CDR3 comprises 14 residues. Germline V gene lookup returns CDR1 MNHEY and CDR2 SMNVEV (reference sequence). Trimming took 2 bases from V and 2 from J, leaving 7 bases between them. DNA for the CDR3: TGTGCCAGCAGTTTAGGGACTCCCTACAATGAGCAGTTCTTC. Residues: CASSLGTPYNEQFF.

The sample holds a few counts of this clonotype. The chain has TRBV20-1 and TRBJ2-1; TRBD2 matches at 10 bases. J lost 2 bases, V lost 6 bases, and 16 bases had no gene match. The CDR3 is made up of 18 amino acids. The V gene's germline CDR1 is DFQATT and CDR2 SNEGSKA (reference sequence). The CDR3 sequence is CSARGGSGLATTYNEQFF. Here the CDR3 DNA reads TGCAGTGCAAGGGGGGGGTCGGGACTAGCGACAACCTACAATGAGCAGTTCTTC.

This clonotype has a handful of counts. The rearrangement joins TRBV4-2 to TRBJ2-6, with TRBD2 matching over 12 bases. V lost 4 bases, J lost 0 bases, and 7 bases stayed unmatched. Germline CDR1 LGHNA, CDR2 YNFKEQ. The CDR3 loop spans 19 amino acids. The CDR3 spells CASSLRTSGVSSGANVLTF. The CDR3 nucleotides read TGTGCCAGCAGCCTCCGGACTAGCGGGGTTAGCTCTGGGGCCAACGTCCTGACTTTC.